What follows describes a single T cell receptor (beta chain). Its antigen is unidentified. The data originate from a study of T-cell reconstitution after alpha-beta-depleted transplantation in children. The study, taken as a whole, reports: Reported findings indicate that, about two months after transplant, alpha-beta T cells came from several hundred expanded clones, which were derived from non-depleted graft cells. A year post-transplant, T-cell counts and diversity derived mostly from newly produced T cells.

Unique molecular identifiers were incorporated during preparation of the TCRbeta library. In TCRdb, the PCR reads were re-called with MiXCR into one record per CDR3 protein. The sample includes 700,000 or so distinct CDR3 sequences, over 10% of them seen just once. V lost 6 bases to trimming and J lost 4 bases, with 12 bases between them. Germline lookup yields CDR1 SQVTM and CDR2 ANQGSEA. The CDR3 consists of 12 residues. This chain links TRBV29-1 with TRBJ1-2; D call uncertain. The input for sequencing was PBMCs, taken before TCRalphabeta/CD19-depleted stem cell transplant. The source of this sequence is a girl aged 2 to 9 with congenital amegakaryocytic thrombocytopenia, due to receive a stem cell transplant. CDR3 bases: TGCAGCGTCCTGACGGAAATCTATGGCTACACCTTC. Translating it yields CSVLTEIYGYTF.